These T cell receptor beta chains were read from a single sample in a study of PD-1 blockade in classical Hodgkin lymphoma. TCRdb's copy holds only in-frame clones and misses some; the assay was immunoSEQ multiplex PCR. The sample consists of about 3,200 clones, roughly 70% of them appearing once. Specimen: CD8+ T cells from blood. The receptor source for this set is a human donor with classical Hodgkin lymphoma. CDR3s include the opening cysteine and the closing phenylalanine or tryptophan. D genes are given only for firm matches. Only some rows state a clone size, as once, few, many or a class for expanded clones.

clone_size d_call j_call v_call cdr3_nt cdr3_aa
- TRBD2 TRBJ2-7 TRBV4-1 TGCGCCAGCAGAGAAGTCGATTGGAGGACTAGCGACACCTACGAGCAGTACTTC CASREVDWRTSDTYEQYF
- - TRBJ2-3 TRBV6-4 TGTGCCAGCAGTGAGGGGGCCACAGATACGCAGTATTTT CASSEGATDTQYF
- TRBD1 TRBJ1-4 TRBV7-8 TGTGCCAGCAGGGATCCGGGACAGCCCAATGAAAAACTGTTTTTT CASRDPGQPNEKLFF
- - TRBJ1-1 TRBV27 TGTGCCAGCAGTTCCATGAACACTGAAGCTTTCTTT CASSSMNTEAFF
- - TRBJ2-2 TRBV25-1 TGTGCCAGCAGTTTGTCTACCCCTACCGGGGAGCTGTTTTTT CASSLSTPTGELFF
- - TRBJ2-7 TRBV5-1 TGCGCCAGCAGCTTGAGTTTCTGGGGCGAGCAGTACTTC CASSLSFWGEQYF
once - TRBJ2-7 TRBV6-6 TGTGCCAGCAGTTACGAGGCCCTACGGGGCGAGCAGTACTTC CASSYEALRGEQYF
- - TRBJ1-1 TRBV10-3 TGTGCCATCCTTGACGGGAACACTGAAGCTTTCTTT CAILDGNTEAFF
few - TRBJ2-2 TRBV13 TGTGCCAGCAGTCCTCCAACGGGACTCCGGACCGGGGAGCTGTTTTTT CASSPPTGLRTGELFF
- - TRBJ1-5 TRBV19 TGTGCCAGTAGTATAAGGGCGGGAAATCAGCCCCAGCATTTT CASSIRAGNQPQHF
- - TRBJ2-7 TRBV6-5 TGTGCCAGCAGTTACTTAGGGGCCGAGCAGTACTTC CASSYLGAEQYF
- TRBD1 TRBJ1-4 TRBV10-3 TGTGCCATCAGTGAGGGTGAGGGGGCGCAACGACTGTTTTTT CAISEGEGAQRLFF
- TRBD1 TRBJ2-7 TRBV10-3 TGTGCCATCAGTACCGGACAGGGGCCCCACGAGCAGTACTTC CAISTGQGPHEQYF
- - TRBJ1-5 TRBV5-6 TGTGCCAGCAGCTCGACGGATGATAGCAATCAGCCCCAGCATTTT CASSSTDDSNQPQHF
once - TRBJ1-1 TRBV6-5 TGTGCCAGCAGGAGGGGAAGGAACACTGAAGCTTTCTTT CASRRGRNTEAFF
few - TRBJ2-1 TRBV2 TGTGCCAGCGCTCCCTTAGAGGCGGGCTCCTACAATGAGCAGTTCTTC CASAPLEAGSYNEQFF
few - TRBJ1-5 TRBV2 TGTGCCAGCAGTCGATTTAGCAATCAGCCCCAGCATTTT CASSRFSNQPQHF
few TRBD2 TRBJ2-7 TRBV7-6 TGTGCCAGCAGCTTAGGCGGACTAGCGGGAGACTACGAGCAGTACTTC CASSLGGLAGDYEQYF
- - TRBJ2-7 TRBV28 TGTGCCAGCAGCTTCCCTTGGAGCTCCTACGAGCAGTACTTC CASSFPWSSYEQYF
- - TRBJ2-7 TRBV18 TGTGCCAGCTCACCTCAGGAGGGGGGGGTTTTTTCCTACGAGCAGTACTTC CASSPQEGGVFSYEQYF
- TRBD2 TRBJ2-1 TRBV6-4 TGTGCCAGCAGTGACCGGGCGGGACTAGAGGGGAATGAGCAGTTCTTC CASSDRAGLEGNEQFF
- TRBD2 TRBJ2-5 TRBV5-6 TGTGCCAGCAGCTTGGAGGGACTAGCGGGAGGTGAGCAGTACTTC CASSLEGLAGGEQYF
few TRBD1 TRBJ2-2 TRBV7-9 TGTGCCAGCAGTCCCCGACAGGGGGAGTCCGGGGAGCTGTTTTTT CASSPRQGESGELFF
once - TRBJ2-3 TRBV25-1 TGTGCCAGCAGTGATTACAGGGAAGCAGATACGCAGTATTTT CASSDYREADTQYF
few - TRBJ1-6 TRBV4-1 TGCGCCAGCAGCCAAGATCTTGGGTCTTCACCCCTCCACTTT CASSQDLGSSPLHF
- - TRBJ1-2 TRBV28 TGTGCCAGCACCCAGGGTGGGGGGGGCTACACCTTC CASTQGGGGYTF
- - TRBJ1-5 TRBV6-1 TGTGCCAGCAGTGAACAGGGGCATCAGCCCCAGCATTTT CASSEQGHQPQHF
- - TRBJ1-1 TRBV6-5 TGTGCCAGCAGTAAAGCTGCTGAAGCTTTCTTT CASSKAAEAFF
few - TRBJ1-4 TRBV11-3 TGTGCCAGCAGCCCCCGCGTCAGGGGTGGCTCAGAAAAACTGTTTTTT CASSPRVRGGSEKLFF
- - TRBJ2-6 TRBV6-4 TGTGCCAGCACCTTAGACAGCTCTGGGGCCAACGTCCTGACTTTC CASTLDSSGANVLTF
- TRBD2 TRBJ2-3 TRBV7-2 TGTGCCAGCAGCCATCCCGCTTTTGAGCGGGAGACAGATACGCAGTATTTT CASSHPAFERETDTQYF
- TRBD1 TRBJ1-1 TRBV5-1 TGCGCCAGCAGCGAGAGACAGGGAGTGAACACTGAAGCTTTCTTT CASSERQGVNTEAFF
- TRBD1 TRBJ1-1 TRBV27 TGTGCCAGCAGGCAGACAGGGGGGTTGAACACTGAAGCTTTCTTT CASRQTGGLNTEAFF
- - TRBJ2-1 TRBV7-8 TGTGCCAGCAGCGTTGGAAGGAATGAGCAGTTCTTC CASSVGRNEQFF
- - TRBJ2-7 TRBV25-1 TGTGCCAGCATTGGACAGAGTCCCTACGAGCAGTACTTC CASIGQSPYEQYF
- - TRBJ2-1 TRBV6-4 TGTGCCAGCAGTGGTCCGGGAGAAGGGGATGAGCAGTTCTTC CASSGPGEGDEQFF
- - TRBJ2-1 TRBV11-2 TGTGCCAGCAGCTCCCCGGGACTGAAAAATGAGCAGTTCTTC CASSSPGLKNEQFF
- TRBD2 TRBJ2-2 TRBV4-3 TGCGCCAGCAGCCACCCCGGGGCGGGAGACACCGGGGAGCTGTTTTTT CASSHPGAGDTGELFF
few - TRBJ2-3 TRBV5-1 TGCGCCAGCAGCTTGGGATGGACAACTCTTAGCACAGATACGCAGTATTTT CASSLGWTTLSTDTQYF
- - TRBJ1-1 TRBV7-5 TGTGCCAGCCGGACAGGTCGAGGCTTGAACACTGAAGCTTTCTTT CASRTGRGLNTEAFF
- - TRBJ2-6 TRBV4-2 TGTGCCAGCAGCCCCGAGGGGGACGTCTCCGGGGCCAACGTCCTGACTTTC CASSPEGDVSGANVLTF
- - TRBJ2-7 TRBV27 TGTGCCAGCAGTTTCGGACTCTCCCACCGAAGCTCCTACGAGCAGTACTTC CASSFGLSHRSSYEQYF
few TRBD2 TRBJ2-1 TRBV25-1 TGTGCCAGCAGTGAATCAAAATTGGGACTAGCGGGATACAATGAGCAGTTCTTC CASSESKLGLAGYNEQFF
large - TRBJ2-7 TRBV5-6 TGTGCCAGCAGCTTCCCCCGGGAGTCCTACGAGCAGTACTTC CASSFPRESYEQYF
few - TRBJ2-1 TRBV6-6 TGTGCCAGCAGTTACGGTCGAGGGGACCCGGCGGAGGAGCAGTTCTTC CASSYGRGDPAEEQFF
- TRBD1 TRBJ2-7 TRBV28 TGTGCCAGCAGCGGGACCGGGACAGGGGTCTACGAGCAGTACTTC CASSGTGTGVYEQYF
- - TRBJ1-1 TRBV15 TGTGCCACCAGCAGAGCTGGCGAACGTGCCTCGGGCACTGAAGCTTTCTTT CATSRAGERASGTEAFF
- TRBD2 TRBJ2-1 TRBV19 TGTGCCAGTACCGGACTAGAAGCGTACAATGAGCAGTTCTTC CASTGLEAYNEQFF
- TRBD2 TRBJ2-7 TRBV25-1 TGTGCCAGCAGTGATTCCTCGGGGGGAAACTCCTACGAGCAGTACTTC CASSDSSGGNSYEQYF
- TRBD1 TRBJ2-7 TRBV5-1 TGCGCCAGCAGCGCCCGACAGGGGGCGGGGGAGCAGTACTTC CASSARQGAGEQYF
- - TRBJ1-1 TRBV4-1 TGCGCCAGCAGCCAAGGGCCCCCGGCAGCCGAAGCTTTCTTT CASSQGPPAAEAFF
- TRBD2 TRBJ2-1 TRBV6-5 TGTGCCAGCGGGGAGGCTAGCGGGAGGGCTGAGCAGTTCTTC CASGEASGRAEQFF
- TRBD2 TRBJ2-3 TRBV29-1 TGCACATTGGGACTAGCGGGGTTCACAGATACGCAGTATTTT CTLGLAGFTDTQYF
- - TRBJ2-1 TRBV5-8 TGTGCCAGCAGCTTGGGAGAGTATACCTACAATGAGCAGTTCTTC CASSLGEYTYNEQFF
hyperexpanded TRBD2 TRBJ2-1 TRBV2 TGTGCCAGCAGTGGGACTAGCGGGGGGGTTTATGAGCAGTTCTTC CASSGTSGGVYEQFF
- TRBD2 TRBJ2-7 TRBV29-1 TGCAGCGTTGAACTAGCGGGAGGGGCCTACGAGCAGTACTTC CSVELAGGAYEQYF
few TRBD1 TRBJ1-5 TRBV27 TGTGCCAGCAGCAGCCTGCACAGGGGTTCGAATCAGCCCCAGCATTTT CASSSLHRGSNQPQHF
once - TRBJ2-7 TRBV4-2 TGTGCCAGCAGCCGAGAGTCGGACTACGAGCAGTACTTC CASSRESDYEQYF